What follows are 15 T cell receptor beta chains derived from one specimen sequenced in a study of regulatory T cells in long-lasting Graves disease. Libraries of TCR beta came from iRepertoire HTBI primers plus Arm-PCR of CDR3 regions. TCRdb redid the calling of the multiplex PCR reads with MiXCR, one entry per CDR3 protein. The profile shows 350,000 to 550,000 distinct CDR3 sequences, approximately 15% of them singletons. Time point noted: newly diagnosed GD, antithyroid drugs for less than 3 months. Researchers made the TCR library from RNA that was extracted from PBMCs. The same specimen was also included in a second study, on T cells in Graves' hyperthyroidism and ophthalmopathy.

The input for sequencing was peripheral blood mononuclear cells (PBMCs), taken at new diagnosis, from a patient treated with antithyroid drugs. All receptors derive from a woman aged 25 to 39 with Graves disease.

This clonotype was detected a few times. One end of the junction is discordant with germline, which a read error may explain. DNA for the CDR3: TGTGCCAGCAGTTCCCGAGACACAGATACGCTGTATTTT. As protein: CASSSRDTDTLYF. J is TRBJ2-3 and V is TRBV12-3 or TRBV12-4, with D hard to call. The CDR3 loop spans 13 amino acids.

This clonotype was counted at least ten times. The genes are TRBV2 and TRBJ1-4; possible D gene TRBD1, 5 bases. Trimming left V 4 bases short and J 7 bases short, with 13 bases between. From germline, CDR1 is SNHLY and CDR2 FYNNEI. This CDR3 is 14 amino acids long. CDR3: CASSVRVVGEKLFF. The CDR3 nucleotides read TGTGCCAGCAGTGTCAGGGTTGTAGGTGAAAAACTGTTTTTT.

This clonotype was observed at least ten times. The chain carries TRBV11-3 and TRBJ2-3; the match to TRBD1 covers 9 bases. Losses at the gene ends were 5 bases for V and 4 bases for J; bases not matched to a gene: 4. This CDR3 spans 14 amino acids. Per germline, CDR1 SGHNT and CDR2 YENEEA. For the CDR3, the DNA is TGTGCCAGCAGCCGACAGGGGGGCCCAGATACGCAGTATTTT. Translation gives CASSRQGGPDTQYF.

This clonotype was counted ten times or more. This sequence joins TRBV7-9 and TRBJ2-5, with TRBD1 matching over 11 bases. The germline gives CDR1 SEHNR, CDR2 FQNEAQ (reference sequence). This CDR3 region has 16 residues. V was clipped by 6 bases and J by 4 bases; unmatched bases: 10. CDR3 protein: CASSLGQGVFRETQYF. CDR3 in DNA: TGTGCCAGCAGTTTGGGACAGGGGGTTTTCCGAGAGACCCAGTACTTC.

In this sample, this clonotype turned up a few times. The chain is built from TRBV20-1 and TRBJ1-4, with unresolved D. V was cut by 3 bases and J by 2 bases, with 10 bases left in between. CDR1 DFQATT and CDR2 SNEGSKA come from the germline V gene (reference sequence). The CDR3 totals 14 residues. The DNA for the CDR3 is TGCAGTGCTAGCTTGGGCCGGACTAATGAAAAACTGTTTTTT. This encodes CSASLGRTNEKLFF.

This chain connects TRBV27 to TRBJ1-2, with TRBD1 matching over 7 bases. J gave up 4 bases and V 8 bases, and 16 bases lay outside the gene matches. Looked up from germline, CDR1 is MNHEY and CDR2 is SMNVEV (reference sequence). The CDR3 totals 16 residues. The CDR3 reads CASASLLLTGPYGYTF. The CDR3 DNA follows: TGTGCCAGCGCCTCCCTCCTCCTGACAGGGCCCTATGGCTACACCTTC.

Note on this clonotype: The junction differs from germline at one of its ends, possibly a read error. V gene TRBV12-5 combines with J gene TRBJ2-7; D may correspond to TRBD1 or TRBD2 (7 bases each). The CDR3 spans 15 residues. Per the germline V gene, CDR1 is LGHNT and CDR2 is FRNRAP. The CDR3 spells CASGLSQGGLVEQCF. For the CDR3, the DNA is TGTGCTAGTGGTTTGTCCCAGGGGGGGCTAGTCGAGCAGTGCTTC.

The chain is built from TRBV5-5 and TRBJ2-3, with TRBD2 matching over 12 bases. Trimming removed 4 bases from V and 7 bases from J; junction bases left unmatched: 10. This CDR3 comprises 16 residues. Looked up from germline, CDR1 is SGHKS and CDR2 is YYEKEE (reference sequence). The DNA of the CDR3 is TGTGCCAGCAGCCGAGGACTAGCGGGAAGGGCGAATACGCAGTATTTT. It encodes CASSRGLAGRANTQYF. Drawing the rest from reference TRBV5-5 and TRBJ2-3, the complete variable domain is DAGVTQSPTHLIKTRGQQVTLRCSPISGHKSVSWYQQVLGQGPQFIFQYYEKEERGRGNFPDRFSARQFPNYSSELNVNALLLGDSALYLCASSRGLAGRANTQYFGPGTRLTVL.

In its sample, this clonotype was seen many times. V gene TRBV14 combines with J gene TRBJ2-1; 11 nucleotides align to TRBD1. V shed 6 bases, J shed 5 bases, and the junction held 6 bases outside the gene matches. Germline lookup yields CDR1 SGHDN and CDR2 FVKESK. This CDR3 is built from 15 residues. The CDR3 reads CASRHGTGGNNEQFF. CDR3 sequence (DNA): TGTGCCAGCAGGCACGGGACAGGGGGGAACAATGAGCAGTTCTTC. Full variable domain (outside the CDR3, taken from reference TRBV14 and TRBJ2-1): EAGVTQFPSHSVIEKGQTVTLRCDPISGHDNLYWYRRVMGKEIKFLLHFVKESKQDESGMPNNRFLAERTGGTYSTLKVQPAELEDSGVYFCASRHGTGGNNEQFFGPGTRLTVL.

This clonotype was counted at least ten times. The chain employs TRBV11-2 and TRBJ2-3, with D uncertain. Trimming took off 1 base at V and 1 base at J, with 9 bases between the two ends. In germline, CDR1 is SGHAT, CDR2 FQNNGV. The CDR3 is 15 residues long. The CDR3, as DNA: TGTGCCAGCAGCTTAGTTAGACTTGGCACAGATACGCAGTATTTT. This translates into CASSLVRLGTDTQYF.

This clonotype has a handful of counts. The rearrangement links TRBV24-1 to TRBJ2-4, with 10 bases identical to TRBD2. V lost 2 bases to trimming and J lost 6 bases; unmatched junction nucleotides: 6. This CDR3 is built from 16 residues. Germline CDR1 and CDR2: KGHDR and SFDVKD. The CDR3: CATSDSLAGDRNIQYF. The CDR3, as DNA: TGTGCCACCAGTGATTCCCTAGCGGGAGACCGAAACATTCAGTACTTC.

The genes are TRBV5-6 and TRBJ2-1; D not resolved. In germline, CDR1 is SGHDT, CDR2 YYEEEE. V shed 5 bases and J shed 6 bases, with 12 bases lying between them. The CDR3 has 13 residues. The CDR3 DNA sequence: TGTGCCAGCAGTAGACAACGCGGCAATGAGCAGTTCTTC. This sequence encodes CASSRQRGNEQFF.

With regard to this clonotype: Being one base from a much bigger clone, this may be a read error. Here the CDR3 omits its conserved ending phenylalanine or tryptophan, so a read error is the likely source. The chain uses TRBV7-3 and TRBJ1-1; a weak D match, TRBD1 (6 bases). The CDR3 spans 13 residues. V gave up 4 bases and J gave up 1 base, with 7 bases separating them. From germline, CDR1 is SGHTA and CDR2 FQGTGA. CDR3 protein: CASSSRGNTEAFV. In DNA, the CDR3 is TGTGCCAGCAGCTCCAGGGGGAACACTGAAGCTTTCGTT.

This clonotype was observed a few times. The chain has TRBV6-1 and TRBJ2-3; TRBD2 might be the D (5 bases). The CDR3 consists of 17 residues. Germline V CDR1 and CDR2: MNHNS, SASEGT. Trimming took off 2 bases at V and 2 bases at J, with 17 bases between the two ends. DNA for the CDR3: TGTGCCAGCAGTGAATTCCTTCGCGGACTTAACACAGATACGCAGTATTTT. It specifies CASSEFLRGLNTDTQYF.

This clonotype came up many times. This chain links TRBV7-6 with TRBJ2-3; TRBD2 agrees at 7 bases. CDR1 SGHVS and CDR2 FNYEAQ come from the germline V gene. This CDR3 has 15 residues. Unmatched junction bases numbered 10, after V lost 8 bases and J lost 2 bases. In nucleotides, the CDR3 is TGTGCCAGCGGGGGGGACTGGCGACACACAGATACGCAGTATTTT. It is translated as CASGGDWRHTDTQYF.